The subject of this entry is one T cell receptor (beta chain). The data were obtained in a study of blood T cell repertoires in COVID-19. Study summary: COVID-19 samples, acute and convalescent, were from the United States, Italy and Spain. PBMCs, B-cell-depleted T cells, or T cells provided the cDNA or gDNA that made up the material.

Original analysis: From reference gene primer amplification, estimates of nucleated cell counts were derived. Assay: immunoSEQ multiplex PCR; the TCRdb copy retains only in-frame clones and omits some. V, J and clone size were drawn from that table, and D and trimming were deduced from the DNA. The sample includes 250,000 to 300,000 clones, 80% to 90% of them seen just once. This CDR3 is 13 amino acids long. Unmatched junction bases numbered 1, after V lost 5 bases and J lost 1 base. CDR1 and CDR2 (germline): SGHTA, FQGTGA. This sequence was found in a man aged 55 to 70 with acute or convalescent COVID-19. The V gene is TRBV7-3, the J gene TRBJ1-1, with 7 bases lining up with TRBD1. Specimen: peripheral blood. Written as DNA, the CDR3 is TGTGCCAGCAGCACAGGGGAGAACACTGAAGCTTTCTTT. Its translation is CASSTGENTEAFF.